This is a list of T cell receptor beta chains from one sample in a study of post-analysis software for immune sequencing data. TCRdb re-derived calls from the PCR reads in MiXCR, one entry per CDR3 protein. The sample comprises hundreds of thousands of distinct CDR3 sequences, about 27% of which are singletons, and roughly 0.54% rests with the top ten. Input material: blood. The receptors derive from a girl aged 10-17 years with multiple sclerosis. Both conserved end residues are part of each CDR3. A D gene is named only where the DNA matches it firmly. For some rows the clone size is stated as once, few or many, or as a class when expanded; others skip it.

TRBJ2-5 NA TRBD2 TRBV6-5 CASSPEAGGYQETQYF TGTGCCAGCAGTCCCGAAGCGGGGGGGTACCAAGAGACCCAGTACTTC
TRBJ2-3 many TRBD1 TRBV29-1 CSASGGQGVTDTQYF TGCAGCGCCTCCGGGGGACAGGGAGTCACAGATACGCAGTATTTT
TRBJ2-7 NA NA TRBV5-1 CASSLYGGSDTLGEQYF TGCGCCAGCAGTTTGTATGGGGGGTCGGACACCCTTGGCGAGCAGTACTTC
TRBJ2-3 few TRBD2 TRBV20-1 CRATSGAAYTQYF TGCAGGGCGACTAGCGGCGCCGCTTATACGCAGTATTTT
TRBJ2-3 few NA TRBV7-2 CASSLSARGAWRSTDTQYF TGTGCCAGCAGCTTGTCCGCGCGGGGCGCTTGGCGGAGCACAGATACGCAGTATTTT
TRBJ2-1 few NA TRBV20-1 CSASPGPQSYNEQFF TGCAGTGCTTCTCCGGGTCCCCAGTCCTACAATGAGCAGTTCTTC
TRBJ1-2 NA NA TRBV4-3 CASSQGVFYGYTF TGCGCCAGCAGCCAAGGGGTCTTCTATGGCTACACCTTC
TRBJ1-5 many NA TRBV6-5 CASSPGGGNQPQHF TGTGCCAGCAGCCCCGGTGGGGGCAATCAGCCCCAGCATTTT
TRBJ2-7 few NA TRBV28 CASTTLGEQYF TGTGCCAGCACTACCCTGGGCGAGCAGTACTTC
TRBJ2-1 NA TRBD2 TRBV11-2 CASSLSGTSGEQFF TGTGCCAGCAGCTTATCGGGGACTAGCGGCGAGCAGTTCTTC
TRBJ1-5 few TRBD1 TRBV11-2 CASSLGQFAVGDRGSNQPQHF TGTGCCAGCAGCTTAGGCCAGTTCGCGGTTGGGGACAGGGGTTCCAATCAGCCCCAGCATTTT
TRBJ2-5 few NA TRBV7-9 CASSWPEETQYF TGTGCCAGCAGCTGGCCGGAAGAGACCCAGTACTTC
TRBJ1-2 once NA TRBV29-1 CSVVRDTTYSSYGYTF TGCAGCGTTGTCCGGGACACTACGTACTCCTCCTATGGCTACACCTTC
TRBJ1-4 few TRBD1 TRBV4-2 CASSPKIGDRDEKLFF TGTGCCAGCAGCCCCAAGATTGGGGACAGGGATGAAAAACTGTTTTTT
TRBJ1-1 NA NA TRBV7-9 CASVLRQNTEAFF TGTGCCAGCGTCCTAAGACAGAACACTGAAGCTTTCTTT
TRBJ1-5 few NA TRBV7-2 CASSVLRGNQPQHF TGTGCCAGCAGCGTGCTACGGGGCAATCAGCCCCAGCATTTT
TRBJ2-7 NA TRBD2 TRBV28 CASVAPWASGTCEQYF TGTGCCAGCGTTGCACCCTGGGCTAGCGGGACTTGCGAGCAGTACTTC
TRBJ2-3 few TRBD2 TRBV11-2 CASSLSSGGTRQYF TGTGCCAGCAGCTTATCTAGCGGGGGTACCAGGCAGTATTTT
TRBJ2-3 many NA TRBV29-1 CSVAITDTQYF TGCAGCGTTGCTATCACAGATACGCAGTATTTT
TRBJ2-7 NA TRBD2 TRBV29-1 CSVEEFVGSGLNEQYF TGCAGCGTTGAAGAATTCGTGGGTAGCGGGCTCAACGAGCAGTACTTC
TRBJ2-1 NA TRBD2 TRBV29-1 CSVVLAGVEQFF TGCAGCGTCGTATTAGCGGGGGTAGAGCAGTTCTTC
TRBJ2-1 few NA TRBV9 CASSTGPSVSSYNEQFF TGTGCCAGCAGCACCGGCCCTAGCGTGAGCTCCTACAATGAGCAGTTCTTC
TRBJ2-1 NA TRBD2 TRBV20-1 CSASSGGSYNEQFF TGCAGTGCTAGTAGCGGGGGGTCCTACAATGAGCAGTTCTTC